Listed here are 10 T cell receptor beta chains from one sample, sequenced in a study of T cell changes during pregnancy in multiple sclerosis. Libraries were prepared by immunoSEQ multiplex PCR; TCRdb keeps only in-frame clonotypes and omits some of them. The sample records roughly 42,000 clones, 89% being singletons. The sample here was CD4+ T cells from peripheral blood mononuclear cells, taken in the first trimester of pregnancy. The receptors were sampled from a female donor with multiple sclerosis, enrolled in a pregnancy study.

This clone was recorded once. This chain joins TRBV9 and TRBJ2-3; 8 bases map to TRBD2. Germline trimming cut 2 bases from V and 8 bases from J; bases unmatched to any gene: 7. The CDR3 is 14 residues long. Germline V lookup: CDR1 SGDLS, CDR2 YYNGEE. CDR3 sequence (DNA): TGTGCCAGCAGCGTGACTAGCGAACTGGGTACGCAGTATTTT. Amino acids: CASSVTSELGTQYF. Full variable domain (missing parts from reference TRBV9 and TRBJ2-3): DSGVTQTPKHLITATGQRVTLRCSPRSGDLSVYWYQQSLDQGLQFLIQYYNGEERAKGNILERFSAQQFPDLHSELNLSSLELGDSALYFCASSVTSELGTQYFGPGTRLTVL.

CDR3 DNA sequence: TGTGCCAGCAGTTCCAGACAGGGATTCACCTACGAGCAGTACTTC. It encodes CASSSRQGFTYEQYF. V and J are TRBV27 and TRBJ2-7, with TRBD1 identical over 7 bases. The V gene end was trimmed by 4 bases and the J gene end by 2 bases; junction bases not matched to a gene: 8. Germline V gene sequence: CDR1 MNHEY, CDR2 SMNVEV (reference sequence). CDR3 length: 15 residues.

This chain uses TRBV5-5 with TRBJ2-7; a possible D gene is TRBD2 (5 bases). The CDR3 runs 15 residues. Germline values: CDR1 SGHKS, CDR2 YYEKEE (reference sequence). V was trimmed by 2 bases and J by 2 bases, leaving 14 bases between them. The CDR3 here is CASSLMEEPTYEQYF. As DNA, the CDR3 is TGTGCCAGCAGCTTAATGGAGGAGCCGACCTACGAGCAGTACTTC.

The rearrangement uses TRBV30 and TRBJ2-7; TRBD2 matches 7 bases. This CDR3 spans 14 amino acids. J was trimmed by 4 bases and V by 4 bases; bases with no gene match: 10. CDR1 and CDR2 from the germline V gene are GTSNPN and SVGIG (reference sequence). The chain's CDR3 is CAWTLRERGYEQYF. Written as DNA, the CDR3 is TGTGCCTGGACCTTGCGGGAGAGGGGTTACGAGCAGTACTTC.

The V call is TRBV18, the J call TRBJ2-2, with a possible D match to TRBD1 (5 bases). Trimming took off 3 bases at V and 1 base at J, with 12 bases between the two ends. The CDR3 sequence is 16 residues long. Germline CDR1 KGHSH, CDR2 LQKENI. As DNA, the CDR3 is TGTGCCAGCTCACCCAGCCAGGGCGTGAACACCGGGGAGCTGTTTTTT. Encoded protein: CASSPSQGVNTGELFF.

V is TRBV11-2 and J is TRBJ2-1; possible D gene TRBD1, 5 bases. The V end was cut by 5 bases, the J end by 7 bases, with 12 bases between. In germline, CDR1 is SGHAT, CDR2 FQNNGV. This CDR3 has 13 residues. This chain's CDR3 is CASSRNAGNEQFF. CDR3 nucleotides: TGTGCCAGCAGCAGAAACGCAGGGAATGAGCAGTTCTTC.

The CDR3 bases are TGTGCCAGTCGACTAGCGGGAGGGGGCGAGACCCAGTACTTC. Amino acids: CASRLAGGGETQYF. The chain employs TRBV19 and TRBJ2-5; TRBD2 agrees at 14 bases. Per germline, CDR1 LNHDA and CDR2 SQIVND (reference sequence). The trim removed 8 bases at V and 5 bases at J, leaving 4 bases unmatched. The CDR3 is made up of 14 amino acids.

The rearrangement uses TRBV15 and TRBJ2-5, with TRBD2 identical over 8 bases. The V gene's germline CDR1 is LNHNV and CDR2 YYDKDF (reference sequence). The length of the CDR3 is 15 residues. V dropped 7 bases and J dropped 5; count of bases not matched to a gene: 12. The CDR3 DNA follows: TGTGCCACCACCTCGACCATACGCGGGAGGGAGACCCAGTACTTC. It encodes CATTSTIRGRETQYF.

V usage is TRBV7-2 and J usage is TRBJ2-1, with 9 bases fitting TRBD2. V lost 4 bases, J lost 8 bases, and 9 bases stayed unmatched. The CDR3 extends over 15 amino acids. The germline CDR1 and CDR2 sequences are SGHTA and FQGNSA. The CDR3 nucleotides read TGTGCCAGCAGCTCGGGGGGACTAGCTGTACATGAGCAGTTCTTC. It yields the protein CASSSGGLAVHEQFF. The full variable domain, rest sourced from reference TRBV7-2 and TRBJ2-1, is GAGVSQSPSNKVTEKGKDVELRCDPISGHTALYWYRQSLGQGLEFLIYFQGNSAPDKSGLPSDRFSAERTGGSVSTLTIQRTQQEDSAVYLCASSSGGLAVHEQFFGPGTRLTVL.

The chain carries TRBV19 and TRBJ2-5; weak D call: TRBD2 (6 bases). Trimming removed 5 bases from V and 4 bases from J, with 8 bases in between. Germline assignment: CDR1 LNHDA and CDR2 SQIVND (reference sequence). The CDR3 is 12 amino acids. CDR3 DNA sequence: TGTGCCAGTAGTTTCGGGAGAGAGACCCAGTACTTC. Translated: CASSFGRETQYF.